Below are 19 T cell receptor beta chains sequenced from a single sample in a study of blood T cell repertoires in COVID-19. Data came from immunoSEQ multiplex PCR; TCRdb stores just in-frame clones and leaves some out. The data show more than 25,000 clones, 75% to 90% seen once. Sequenced sample: peripheral blood. The source of these receptors is a man in his 60s with active COVID-19.

The table lists this clone with a count of one. The chain combines TRBV7-3 with TRBJ2-7; no reliable D call. Germline V lookup: CDR1 SGHTA, CDR2 FQGTGA. The V and J ends lost 1 base and 6 bases respectively, with 10 bases between them. This CDR3 region has 13 residues. For the CDR3, the DNA is TGTGCCAGCAGCTTAAGCGGTTCCCCCGAGCAGTACTTC. This encodes CASSLSGSPEQYF.

The rearrangement uses TRBV5-1 and TRBJ2-3; D is perhaps TRBD1 (5 bases). With 1 base removed from V and 5 bases from J, the gap between germline ends came to 14 bases. CDR1 and CDR2 (germline): SGHRS, YFSETQ. The CDR3 length is 15 residues. The CDR3 bases are TGCGCCAGCAGCTTGAGGGCAGGGTTCATAGATACGCAGTATTTT. It is translated as CASSLRAGFIDTQYF.

The chain combines TRBV18 with TRBJ1-1, with 8 bases that match TRBD1. This CDR3 comprises 13 residues. The germline V gene encodes CDR1 KGHSH and CDR2 LQKENI. The V gene end was trimmed by 9 bases and the J gene end by 1 base; junction bases not matched to a gene: 4. The CDR3 DNA sequence: TGTGCCAGTGGCAGGGGGCAGAACACTGAAGCTTTCTTT. Translated, it gives CASGRGQNTEAFF.

This chain uses TRBV12-5 with TRBJ1-1; D might be TRBD1 (6 bases). The CDR3 sequence is 16 residues long. The germline gives CDR1 LGHNT, CDR2 FRNRAP. V was shortened by 6 bases and J by 0 bases, with 17 bases between the two germline ends. Here the CDR3 DNA reads TGTGCTAGTGGGACGCTGGGGGCCGGGATGAACACTGAAGCTTTCTTT. As protein: CASGTLGAGMNTEAFF.

The chain employs TRBV7-2 and TRBJ2-7; maybe TRBD1 (6 bases). The CDR3 spans 15 residues. Looked up from germline, CDR1 is SGHTA and CDR2 is FQGNSA. With 1 base removed from V and 2 bases from J, the gap between germline ends came to 12 bases. The CDR3 DNA reads as TGTGCCAGCAGCTTAGATGGGACACGGACCTACGAGCAGTACTTC. Translated, it gives CASSLDGTRTYEQYF. Together with reference TRBV7-2 and TRBJ2-7, the CDR3 gives the full variable domain: GAGVSQSPSNKVTEKGKDVELRCDPISGHTALYWYRQSLGQGLEFLIYFQGNSAPDKSGLPSDRFSAERTGGSVSTLTIQRTQQEDSAVYLCASSLDGTRTYEQYFGPGTRLTVT.

This clone was detected a few times. The V gene is TRBV4-1, the J gene TRBJ1-5, with D perhaps matching TRBD1 (6 bases). CDR1 and CDR2 from the germline V gene are MGHRA and YSYEKL. V was clipped by 3 bases and J by 1 base, with 13 bases between them. The CDR3 runs 16 residues. CDR3 DNA sequence: TGCGCCAGCAGCCAGTCATTACAGGGCAGCAATCAGCCCCAGCATTTT. Translating gives CASSQSLQGSNQPQHF.

This clone was seen just once. This chain links TRBV5-1 with TRBJ2-5; 7 bases match TRBD1. CDR1 is SGHRS, CDR2 YFSETQ, per germline. V lost 4 bases to trimming and J lost 2 bases; unmatched junction nucleotides: 5. This CDR3 region has 14 residues. In nucleotides, the CDR3 is TGCGCCAGCAGCGGCCAGGGACAGCAAGAGACCCAGTACTTC. It codes for CASSGQGQQETQYF.

This clone was counted once. V and J are TRBV19 and TRBJ2-1; D might be TRBD2 (7 bases). The CDR3 consists of 13 residues. Deletions cut 10 bases from V and 8 bases from J, with 18 bases between. Germline loops: CDR1 LNHDA, CDR2 SQIVND (reference sequence). CDR3 amino acids: CATRVGGGDEQFF. CDR3 coding DNA: TGTGCCACCCGGGTTGGGGGGGGCGATGAGCAGTTCTTC. Full variable domain (missing parts from reference TRBV19 and TRBJ2-1): DGGITQSPKYLFRKEGQNVTLSCEQNLNHDAMYWYRQDPGQGLRLIYYSQIVNDFQKGDIAEGYSVSREKKESFPLTVTSAQKNPTAFYLCATRVGGGDEQFFGPGTRLTVL.

The DNA of the CDR3 is TGTGCCAGCAGCTTGGTCAACAGTGGAGAGCAGTTCTTC. It codes for CASSLVNSGEQFF. V usage is TRBV11-2 and J usage is TRBJ2-1; D is ambiguous. The CDR3 covers 13 residues. The ends were cut back, 3 bases at V and 10 bases at J, with 13 bases in the middle. CDR1 is SGHAT and CDR2 is FQNNGV in the germline V gene. Drawing the rest from reference TRBV11-2 and TRBJ2-1, the complete variable domain is EAGVAQSPRYKIIEKRQSVAFWCNPISGHATLYWYQQILGQGPKLLIQFQNNGVVDDSQLPKDRFSAERLKGVDSTLKIQPAKLEDSAVYLCASSLVNSGEQFFGPGTRLTVL.

V gene TRBV24-1 combines with J gene TRBJ1-2; no firm D call. This CDR3 is 13 amino acids long. Trimming shortened V by 8 bases and J by 7 bases, and 16 bases separated the two germline ends. The germline gives CDR1 KGHDR, CDR2 SFDVKD. The chain's CDR3 is CATNSGGIGGYTF. The CDR3, as DNA: TGTGCCACCAATTCGGGAGGGATCGGTGGCTACACCTTC.

The chain is built from TRBV28 and TRBJ2-3, with 8 bases fitting TRBD2. The J segment lost 6 bases and the V segment lost 5 bases, leaving 10 bases of the junction unmatched. Germline V gene sequence: CDR1 MDHEN, CDR2 SYDVKM. This CDR3 spans 15 amino acids. The CDR3 region is CASSLRSGGADTQYF. CDR3 in DNA: TGTGCCAGCAGTCTTAGGTCCGGGGGGGCGGATACGCAGTATTTT.

The chain has TRBV28 and TRBJ1-2; TRBD1 matches at 7 bases. This CDR3 is built from 12 residues. V trimming: 6 bases; J trimming: 7 bases; junction bases outside the gene matches: 5. Germline V lookup: CDR1 MDHEN, CDR2 SYDVKM. Here the CDR3 DNA reads TGTGCCAGCAGACGGGGACAGCTTGGCTACACCTTC. Encoded protein: CASRRGQLGYTF.

CDR3 sequence (DNA): TGCGCCAGCAGCCCGACAGGGGGGCGGTACAATGAGCAGTTCTTC. Its protein product is CASSPTGGRYNEQFF. This chain uses TRBV4-1 with TRBJ2-1, with 9 positions matching TRBD1. This CDR3 has 15 residues. Germline trimming cut 4 bases from V and 4 bases from J; bases unmatched to any gene: 5. Germline V gene sequence: CDR1 MGHRA, CDR2 YSYEKL.

V and J are TRBV3-1 (or the pseudogene TRBV3-2) and TRBJ2-7; tentative D call: TRBD1 (5 bases). This CDR3 has 13 amino acids. Trimming took 4 bases from V and 3 from J, leaving 10 bases between them. Germline V gene data show CDR1 as LGHDT and CDR2 as YNNKEL (reference sequence). The chain's CDR3 is CASSRGRDYEQYF. CDR3 bases: TGTGCCAGCAGCCGGGGCAGAGACTACGAGCAGTACTTC.

The J gene is TRBJ2-7, the V gene TRBV3-1 (or the pseudogene TRBV3-2), with unresolved D. There are 12 residues in the CDR3. Germline V CDR1 and CDR2: LGHDT, YNNKEL (reference sequence). Trimming stripped 0 bases from V and 6 bases from J, with 6 bases between. The CDR3 loop reads CASSQDAGEQYF. As DNA, the CDR3 is TGTGCCAGCAGCCAAGACGCAGGCGAGCAGTACTTC.

The chain employs TRBV28 and TRBJ2-2; weak D call: TRBD2 (5 bases). CDR3 length: 13 residues. V was shortened by 1 base and J by 6 bases, with 6 bases between the two germline ends. The V gene's germline CDR1 is MDHEN and CDR2 SYDVKM. In nucleotides, the CDR3 is TGTGCCAGCAGTTTATCGGGGTCCGGGGAGCTGTTTTTT. Amino acids: CASSLSGSGELFF.

The CDR3 bases are TGTGCCAGCAGCCAAGCCCCAGTACAAGAGACCCAGTACTTC. Its translation is CASSQAPVQETQYF. The chain combines TRBV3-1 (or the pseudogene TRBV3-2) with TRBJ2-5; D call uncertain. The ends were cut back, 1 base at V and 2 bases at J, with 8 bases in the middle. The CDR3 is made up of 14 amino acids. Germline lookup yields CDR1 LGHDT and CDR2 YNNKEL (reference sequence).

The chain links TRBV5-4 to TRBJ1-1; no clear D. V dropped 1 base and J dropped 11 bases, with 12 bases sitting between them. The CDR3 runs 12 residues. The V gene's germline CDR1 is SGHNT and CDR2 YYREEE (reference sequence). CDR3 sequence: CASSLPGEEAFF. The CDR3 bases are TGTGCCAGCAGCTTGCCCGGGGAAGAGGCTTTCTTT.

V is TRBV3-1 (or the pseudogene TRBV3-2) and J is TRBJ2-1; 8 nucleotides line up with TRBD2. Per the germline V gene, CDR1 is LGHDT and CDR2 is YNNKEL (reference sequence). Trimming removed 4 bases from V and 9 bases from J; junction bases left unmatched: 8. This CDR3 has 14 residues. CDR3 nucleotide sequence: TGTGCCAGCAGCCTCGGGCGGGGGGTCGCTGAGCAGTTCTTC. It encodes CASSLGRGVAEQFF.